This TCR beta chain came from a study of blood T cell repertoires in COVID-19. This clone was recorded once. CDR1 LNHDA and CDR2 SQIVND come from the germline V gene (reference sequence). The CDR3 is 17 amino acids. Trimming pared 7 bases from V and 2 bases from J, leaving 21 bases between. Sequencing used immunoSEQ multiplex PCR; TCRdb keeps in-frame clones, though not all of them. The profile shows about 76,000 clones, about nine tenths of them singletons. The chain couples TRBV19 to TRBJ1-5, with D possibly being TRBD1 (6 bases). Source material: peripheral blood. The receptor was isolated from a woman of 80 years or more with active or convalescent COVID-19. CDR3: CASTTIPPGAGNQPQHF. The CDR3 nucleotides are TGTGCCAGTACTACCATACCCCCAGGGGCTGGCAATCAGCCCCAGCATTTT.